This T cell receptor (beta chain) appears in the sequencing data of a study of cytomegalovirus exposure and HLA in healthy donors. V was pared by 2 bases and J by 0 bases, with 10 bases between. The length of the CDR3 is 15 residues. Germline CDR1 is MGHRA and CDR2 is YSYEKL. Amplification used 60 Vbeta primers and 13 Jbeta primers. How the authors handled the data: The count from a later analysis was 70 million to 85 million unique TCR beta chains, about 9.9 million of them shared. Clones were read by immunoSEQ multiplex PCR, and TCRdb kept only the in-frame ones, dropping some. The DNA was the basis for D and trimming; V, J and clone size are from that table. The sample has over 150,000 clones; approximately 80% are singletons.

The source of this sequence is a young man in good health and CMV-seronegative. V and J are TRBV4-1 and TRBJ1-1; no clear D gene. Sample: PBMCs. CDR3 amino acids: CASSQLSKLNTEAFF. The CDR3 DNA reads as TGCGCCAGCAGCCAACTTAGCAAACTGAACACTGAAGCTTTCTTT.